Listed below are T cell receptor beta chains from one sample, sequenced in a study of regulatory T cells in long-lasting Graves disease. TCRdb ran MiXCR on the multiplex PCR reads and lists one entry per CDR3 protein. The table has 300,000 to 400,000 distinct CDR3 sequences, approximately 16% seen once. The sample was also linked to a second study, of T cells in Graves' hyperthyroidism and ophthalmopathy.

Sample: peripheral blood mononuclear cells (PBMCs), taken at new diagnosis, from a patient treated with antithyroid drugs. These receptors were taken from a man in his forties with Graves disease. CDR3s include the opening cysteine and the closing phenylalanine or tryptophan. The order of the fields is D gene, V gene, clone size, J gene, CDR3 DNA, CDR3 protein. D genes are given only for firm matches. Not every row has a clone size; where given, it reads once, few, many or a size class.

>TRBD1|TRBV5-1|many|TRBJ1-1
TGCGCCAGCAGGCAACAGGGGGGGTTGACTGAAGCTTTCTTT
CASRQQGGLTEAFF
>-|TRBV9|many|TRBJ1-6
TGTGCCAGCAGCGTAGAGGGGAGGAATTCACCCCTCCACTTT
CASSVEGRNSPLHF
>TRBD2|TRBV27|many|TRBJ2-1
TGTGCCAGCAGTCGGACTAGCGGGGGGGACGTGCTTGAGCAGTTCTTC
CASSRTSGGDVLEQFF
>-|TRBV11-1|many|TRBJ1-1
TGTGCCAGCAGCTTCGCCGGCGCGGTCACTGAAGCTTTCTTT
CASSFAGAVTEAFF
>-|TRBV18|many|TRBJ1-2
TGTGCCAGCTCCTTACAGGAGAACTATGGCTACACCTTC
CASSLQENYGYTF
>TRBD1|TRBV6-1|many|TRBJ2-7
TGTGCCAGCAGAAACGCCGGGACAGGGGTCTACGAGCAGTACTTC
CASRNAGTGVYEQYF
>-|TRBV5-6|once|TRBJ1-5
TGTGCCAGCAGCCCCCGGGACAGCAATCAGCCCCAGCATTTT
CASSPRDSNQPQHF
>-|TRBV20-1|many|TRBJ1-1
TGCAGTGCTAGAACAGGGCTCGGCACTGAAGCTTTCTTT
CSARTGLGTEAFF
>TRBD2|TRBV7-9|many|TRBJ2-1
TGTGCCAGCAGCCAGAATTACCCCGGGACTAGAGGCTACAATGAGCAGTTCTTC
CASSQNYPGTRGYNEQFF
>TRBD1|TRBV10-3|-|TRBJ1-2
TGTGCCATCAGTGACCGCCTCTCGACAGGGTCAGGGTATGGCTACACCTTC
CAISDRLSTGSGYGYTF
>-|TRBV30|many|TRBJ2-2
TGTGCCTGGAACTTTGGGGGAGCCGGGGAGCTGTTTTTT
CAWNFGGAGELFF
>-|TRBV5-5|many|TRBJ2-1
TGTGCCAGCAGGGAGGGGACAGTAGGGATCCCGCCGCTCTTC
CASREGTVGIPPLF
>TRBD2|TRBV7-3|-|TRBJ2-1
TGTGCCAGCAGCTTCGGGACTAGCGGGGGGAGGAATGAGCAGTTCTTC
CASSFGTSGGRNEQFF
>TRBD1|TRBV27|-|TRBJ2-1
TGTGCCAGCAGTACCATTTTCAGGGGGACCCAGTTCTTC
CASSTIFRGTQFF
>-|TRBV7-6|many|TRBJ2-7
TGTGCCAGCAGCTTAGCTTCGGCGGGGGCCTCCTACGAGCAGTACTTC
CASSLASAGASYEQYF
>-|TRBV5-1|many|TRBJ2-1
TGCGCCAGCAGCTTGATGCCAGGGGCCTACAATGAGCAGTTCTTC
CASSLMPGAYNEQFF
>-|TRBV6-5|many|TRBJ2-7
TGTGCCAGCAGTTACTCGAGGCGGCTTACCGAGCAGTACTTC
CASSYSRRLTEQYF
>-|TRBV20-1|-|TRBJ1-2
TGCAGTGCTAGGATTACCTATGGCTACACCTTC
CSARITYGYTF
>TRBD2|TRBV7-6|-|TRBJ2-7
TGTGCCAGCAGCTCAGGACTAGCGGGGGCCACGACTACCTACGAGCAGTACTTC
CASSSGLAGATTTYEQYF
>-|TRBV5-1|-|TRBJ2-5
TGCGCCAGCAGCTTGAGGTACCGCGGATCTCCCACGCAAGAGACCCAGTACTTC
CASSLRYRGSPTQETQYF
>-|TRBV7-3|many|TRBJ2-1
TGTGCCAGCAGCCACAGACACCTGGGTGAGCAGTTCTTC
CASSHRHLGEQFF
>-|TRBV3-1|many|TRBJ1-2
TGTGCCAGCAGCCGAGATGACAGGCTTGGCTACACCTTC
CASSRDDRLGYTF
>-|TRBV7-8|-|TRBJ2-3
TGTGCCAGCAGCTCCTACAGGGACACAGATACGCAGTATTTT
CASSSYRDTDTQYF